These 22 T cell receptor beta chains were all obtained from the same sample, sequenced in a study of blood T cell repertoires in COVID-19. Method: immunoSEQ multiplex PCR; TCRdb's copy keeps in-frame clones and lacks some. The top ten hold 2.5% to 3% of the sample, which has 110,000 to 150,000 clones, 65% to 90% seen once. The sample comprised peripheral blood. The receptor set was obtained from a man aged 45-65 years with acute or convalescent COVID-19.

J is TRBJ1-2 and V is TRBV7-9; D call uncertain. The germline CDR1 and CDR2 sequences are SEHNR and FQNEAQ (reference sequence). V was shortened by 2 bases and J by 2 bases, with 15 bases between the two germline ends. The CDR3 consists of 16 residues. This CDR3 is CASSLSALGGNYGYTF. The CDR3 DNA sequence: TGTGCCAGCAGCTTAAGTGCTTTGGGAGGGAACTATGGCTACACCTTC.

The chain links TRBV19 to TRBJ2-7; tentatively, D is TRBD1 (6 bases). CDR3 length: 16 amino acids. In germline, CDR1 is LNHDA, CDR2 SQIVND (reference sequence). Trimming shortened V by 5 bases and J by 5 bases, and 22 bases separated the two germline ends. The CDR3 DNA reads TGTGCCAGTAGTGCCCGTGACAGGACTTTTAAAGACGAGCAGTACTTC. It encodes CASSARDRTFKDEQYF.

V is TRBV10-3 and J is TRBJ2-1; D not certain. Germline-derived CDR1 and CDR2 are ENHRY and SYGVKD. V dropped 2 bases and J dropped 5 bases, with 7 bases sitting between them. The CDR3 runs to 13 residues. CDR3: CAISETEHNEQFF. CDR3 DNA: TGTGCCATCAGTGAGACAGAACACAATGAGCAGTTCTTC.

This chain uses TRBV7-6 with TRBJ2-3, with TRBD1 identical over 9 bases. CDR1 and CDR2 from the germline V gene are SGHVS and FNYEAQ. Trimming took 1 base from V and 2 from J; bases not matched to a gene: 1. There are 15 residues in the CDR3. The CDR3 DNA sequence: TGTGCCAGCAGCTTAGGGACAGGGGCCACAGATACGCAGTATTTT. As protein: CASSLGTGATDTQYF. The full variable domain, in which reference TRBV7-6 and TRBJ2-3 provide the parts outside the CDR3, is GAGVSQSPRYKVTKRGQDVALRCDPISGHVSLYWYRQALGQGPEFLTYFNYEAQQDKSGLPNDRFSAERPEGSISTLTIQRTEQRDSAMYRCASSLGTGATDTQYFGPGTRLTVL.

This clone occurred once. This sequence joins TRBV24-1 and TRBJ2-3, with D unresolved. CDR3 length equals 14 residues. Trimming pared 2 bases from V and 1 base from J, leaving 6 bases between. Germline assignment: CDR1 KGHDR and CDR2 SFDVKD. DNA for the CDR3: TGTGCCACCAGTGATTGGAGAGGCACAGATACGCAGTATTTT. It codes for CATSDWRGTDTQYF.

The gene calls are TRBV19 and TRBJ1-1, with a tentative D call TRBD1 (5 bases). Germline lookup yields CDR1 LNHDA and CDR2 SQIVND (reference sequence). Trimming pared 7 bases from V and 1 base from J, leaving 19 bases between. This CDR3 spans 16 amino acids. The chain's CDR3 is CASTSTAHRRNTEAFF. The CDR3 DNA reads as TGTGCCAGTACCTCCACGGCCCACAGGAGGAACACTGAAGCTTTCTTT.

The V call is TRBV6-5, the J call TRBJ1-5; TRBD1 matches 8 bases. The V gene's germline CDR1 is MNHEY and CDR2 SVGAGI. V shed 6 bases, J shed 2 bases, and the junction held 6 bases outside the gene matches. The CDR3 covers 15 residues. Written as DNA, the CDR3 is TGTGCCAGCAGGGCCGGACAGGGACGCAATCAGCCCCAGCATTTT. Its protein is CASRAGQGRNQPQHF.

This chain joins TRBV6-1 and TRBJ1-2; the D is unclear. V lost 3 bases and J lost 8, with 13 bases in between. The CDR3 runs to 13 residues. Germline V gene sequence: CDR1 MNHNS, CDR2 SASEGT. The CDR3 protein is CASSEASPMGYTF. In DNA form, the CDR3 reads TGTGCCAGCAGTGAGGCATCCCCCATGGGCTACACCTTC.

The V and J genes are TRBV28 and TRBJ1-2, with TRBD1 matching 8 bases. Germline-derived CDR1 and CDR2 are MDHEN and SYDVKM. This CDR3 contains 14 residues. With V trimmed by 2 bases and J by 5 bases, 4 bases remained unmatched. CDR3 in DNA: TGTGCCAGCAGTTTAACCGGACAGGGTTATGGCTACACCTTC. Protein sequence: CASSLTGQGYGYTF.

This clone was seen just once. The chain has TRBV11-3 and TRBJ2-6; tentatively, D is TRBD1 (6 bases). Trimming took 1 base from V and 4 from J, leaving 8 bases between them. CDR1 and CDR2 (germline): SGHNT, YENEEA. The CDR3 is 15 residues long. CDR3 sequence (DNA): TGTGCCAGCAGCTTAGCAGGGGACGGGGCCAACGTCCTGACTTTC. Its translation: CASSLAGDGANVLTF.

The rearrangement joins TRBV30 to TRBJ2-6, with unresolved D. Per the germline V gene, CDR1 is GTSNPN and CDR2 is SVGIG (reference sequence). The CDR3 length is 13 residues. The CDR3 reads CASSVSGANVLTF. CDR3 nucleotides: TGTGCTTCATCAGTCTCTGGGGCCAACGTCCTGACTTTC.

The chain links TRBV24-1 to TRBJ2-2, with D possibly TRBD2 on 5 matching bases. The CDR3 contains 12 residues. V dropped 5 bases and J dropped 9 bases, with 9 bases sitting between them. Germline V gene sequence: CDR1 KGHDR, CDR2 SFDVKD. In DNA, the CDR3 is TGTGCCACCAGTGTGGGGAGTAGGGAGCTGTTTTTT. This codes for CATSVGSRELFF.

The V and J genes are TRBV4-2 and TRBJ1-2, with D tentatively TRBD1 (5 bases). This CDR3 has 14 amino acids. The V and J ends lost 0 bases and 5 bases respectively, with 10 bases between them. Germline CDR1 and CDR2: LGHNA and YNFKEQ. CDR3 bases: TGTGCCAGCAGCCAAGAACGACAGAAGTATGGCTACACCTTC. It specifies CASSQERQKYGYTF.

The chain recombines TRBV2 with TRBJ1-5; TRBD1 matches at 7 bases. V shed 6 bases and J 3 bases; nucleotides not matched to a gene: 5. This CDR3 has 14 residues. Germline loops: CDR1 SNHLY, CDR2 FYNNEI. This CDR3 is CASRATGSNQPQHF. CDR3 bases: TGTGCCAGCAGAGCGACAGGGTCCAATCAGCCCCAGCATTTT.

The V call is TRBV14, the J call TRBJ1-4; D uncertain. V lost 1 base to trimming and J lost 7 bases, with 10 bases between them. CDR3 length: 14 residues. Germline assignment: CDR1 SGHDN and CDR2 FVKESK. CDR3 coding DNA: TGTGCCAGCAGCCAAGGGACTGCCGGTGAAAAACTGTTTTTT. Amino acid sequence: CASSQGTAGEKLFF.

DNA for the CDR3: TGTGCCAGCAGCGGAGGCCGCGGGAGCCACAATGAGCAGTTCTTC. Translation gives CASSGGRGSHNEQFF. The genes are TRBV9 and TRBJ2-1, with 7 bases lining up with TRBD2. Germline CDR1 is SGDLS and CDR2 is YYNGEE. There are 15 residues in the CDR3. Trimming removed 3 bases from V and 5 bases from J; junction bases left unmatched: 8. The full variable domain, in which reference TRBV9 and TRBJ2-1 provide the parts outside the CDR3, is DSGVTQTPKHLITATGQRVTLRCSPRSGDLSVYWYQQSLDQGLQFLIQYYNGEERAKGNILERFSAQQFPDLHSELNLSSLELGDSALYFCASSGGRGSHNEQFFGPGTRLTVL.

The chain links TRBV19 to TRBJ1-4, with D possibly matching TRBD1 (5 bases). This CDR3 has 17 residues. CDR1 and CDR2 (germline): LNHDA, SQIVND (reference sequence). With 3 bases removed from V and 1 base from J, the gap between germline ends came to 15 bases. The CDR3 is CASSIGTHRITNEKLFF. The CDR3 region has the DNA TGTGCCAGTAGTATCGGGACTCACAGGATAACTAATGAAAAACTGTTTTTT.

The chain is built from TRBV24-1 and TRBJ2-1; D possibly corresponds to TRBD2 (6 bases). V was pared by 2 bases and J by 8 bases, with 15 bases between. This CDR3 comprises 15 residues. The germline gives CDR1 KGHDR, CDR2 SFDVKD. CDR3 DNA: TGTGCCACCAGTGATTCAGCCGGGACTCCGTATGAGCAGTTCTTC. Translated: CATSDSAGTPYEQFF.

This chain joins TRBV20-1 and TRBJ2-5, with 8 bases fitting TRBD2. Trimming took 3 bases from V and 5 from J; bases not matched to a gene: 14. The CDR3 consists of 16 residues. Per germline, CDR1 DFQATT and CDR2 SNEGSKA (reference sequence). CDR3 in amino acids: CSASGSSSGSRETQYF. The CDR3 nucleotides read TGCAGTGCTAGTGGCTCGTCCAGCGGGAGTCGGGAGACCCAGTACTTC.

The chain links TRBV5-1 to TRBJ2-1; 11 bases align to TRBD2. Germline loops: CDR1 SGHRS, CDR2 YFSETQ. V shed 6 bases, J shed 0 bases, and the junction held 5 bases outside the gene matches. This CDR3 comprises 16 residues. CDR3 in amino acids: CASNRLAGTSYNEQFF. The DNA for the CDR3 is TGCGCCAGCAACAGACTAGCGGGAACCTCCTACAATGAGCAGTTCTTC.

The V gene is TRBV6-5, the J gene TRBJ1-1; a possible D gene is TRBD1 (5 bases). CDR1 and CDR2 (germline): MNHEY, SVGAGI. The CDR3 spans 13 residues. Trimming pared 10 bases from V and 5 bases from J, leaving 17 bases between. Here the CDR3 reads CATMSDSMTEAFF. The DNA of the CDR3 is TGTGCCACCATGTCAGACAGCATGACTGAAGCTTTCTTT.

This chain joins TRBV18 and TRBJ1-5; maybe TRBD1 (5 bases). With 5 bases removed from V and 6 bases from J, the gap between germline ends came to 11 bases. The CDR3 runs to 13 residues. Germline V lookup: CDR1 KGHSH, CDR2 LQKENI. The CDR3, as DNA: TGTGCCAGCTCAGCCAGGGATACTCAGCCCCAGCATTTT. Amino acids: CASSARDTQPQHF.